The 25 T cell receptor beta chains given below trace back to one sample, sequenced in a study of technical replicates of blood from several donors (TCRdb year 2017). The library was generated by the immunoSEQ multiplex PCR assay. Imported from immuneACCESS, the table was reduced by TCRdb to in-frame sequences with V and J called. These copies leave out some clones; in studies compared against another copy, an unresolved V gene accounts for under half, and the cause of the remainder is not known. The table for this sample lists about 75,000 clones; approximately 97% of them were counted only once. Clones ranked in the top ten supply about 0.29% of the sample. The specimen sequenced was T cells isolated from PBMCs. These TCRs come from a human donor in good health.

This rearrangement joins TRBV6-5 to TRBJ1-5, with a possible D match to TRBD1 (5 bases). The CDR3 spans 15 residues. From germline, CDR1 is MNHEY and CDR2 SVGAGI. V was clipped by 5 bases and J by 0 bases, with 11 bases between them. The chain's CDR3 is CASSPRENSNQPQHF. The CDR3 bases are TGTGCCAGCAGTCCCAGGGAAAATAGCAATCAGCCCCAGCATTTT.

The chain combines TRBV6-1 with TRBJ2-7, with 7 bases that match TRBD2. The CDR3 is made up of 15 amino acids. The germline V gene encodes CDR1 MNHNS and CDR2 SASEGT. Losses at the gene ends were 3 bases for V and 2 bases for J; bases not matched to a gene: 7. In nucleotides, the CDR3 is TGTGCCAGCAGTGAGGTGTTGGCGGGAGCCTACGAGCAGTACTTC. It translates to CASSEVLAGAYEQYF.

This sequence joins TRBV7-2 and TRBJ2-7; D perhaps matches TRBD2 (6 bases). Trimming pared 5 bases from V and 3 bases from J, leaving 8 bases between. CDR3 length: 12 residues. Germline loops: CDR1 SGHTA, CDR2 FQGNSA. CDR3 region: CASSAGGYEQYF. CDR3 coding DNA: TGTGCCAGCAGCGCCGGGGGCTACGAGCAGTACTTC.

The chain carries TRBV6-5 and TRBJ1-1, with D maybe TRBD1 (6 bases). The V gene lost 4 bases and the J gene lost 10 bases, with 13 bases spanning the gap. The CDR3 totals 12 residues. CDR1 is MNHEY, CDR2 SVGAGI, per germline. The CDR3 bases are TGTGCCAGCAGTTCGCCAGGGGAGGGAGCTTTCTTT. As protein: CASSSPGEGAFF.

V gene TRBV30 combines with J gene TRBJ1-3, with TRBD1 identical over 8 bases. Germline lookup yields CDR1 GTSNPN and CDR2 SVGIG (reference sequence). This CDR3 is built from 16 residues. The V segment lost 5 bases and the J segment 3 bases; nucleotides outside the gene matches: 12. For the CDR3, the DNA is TGTGCCTGGCTCGGGTTGAAGGGACAGGATGGAAACACCATATATTTT. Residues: CAWLGLKGQDGNTIYF.

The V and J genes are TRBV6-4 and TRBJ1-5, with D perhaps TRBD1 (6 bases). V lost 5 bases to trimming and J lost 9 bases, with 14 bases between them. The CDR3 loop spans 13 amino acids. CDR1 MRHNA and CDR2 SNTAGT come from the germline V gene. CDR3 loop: CASSPQGEGPQHF. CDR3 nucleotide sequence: TGTGCCAGCAGTCCACAGGGTGAAGGGCCCCAGCATTTT.

CDR3 sequence (DNA): TGTGCCAGCAGCTTGACATCTGGGGCCAACGTCCTGACTTTC. Encoded protein: CASSLTSGANVLTF. The chain has TRBV7-3 and TRBJ2-6; no clear D. The CDR3 contains 14 residues. Germline CDR1 is SGHTA and CDR2 is FQGTGA. Trimming removed 3 bases at V and 1 base at J, with 4 bases between.

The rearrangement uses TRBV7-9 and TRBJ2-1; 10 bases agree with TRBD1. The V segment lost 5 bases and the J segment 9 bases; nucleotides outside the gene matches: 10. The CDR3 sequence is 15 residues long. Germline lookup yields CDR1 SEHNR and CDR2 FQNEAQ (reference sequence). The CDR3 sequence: CASSVPTGGGIEQFF. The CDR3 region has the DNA TGTGCCAGCAGCGTCCCGACAGGGGGCGGGATTGAGCAGTTCTTC.

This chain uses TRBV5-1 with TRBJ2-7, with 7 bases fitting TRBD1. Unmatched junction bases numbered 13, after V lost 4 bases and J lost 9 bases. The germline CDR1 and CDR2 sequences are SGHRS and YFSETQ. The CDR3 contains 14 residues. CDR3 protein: CASSPRDSSTRQYF. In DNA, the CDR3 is TGCGCCAGCAGCCCCCGGGACAGCTCTACGAGGCAGTACTTC.

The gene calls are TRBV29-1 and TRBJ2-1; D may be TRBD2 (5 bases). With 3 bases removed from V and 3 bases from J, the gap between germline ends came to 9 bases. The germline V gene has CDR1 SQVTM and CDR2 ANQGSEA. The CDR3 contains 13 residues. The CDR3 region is CSVDTGSYNEQFF. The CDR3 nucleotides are TGCAGCGTTGATACGGGAAGCTACAATGAGCAGTTCTTC.

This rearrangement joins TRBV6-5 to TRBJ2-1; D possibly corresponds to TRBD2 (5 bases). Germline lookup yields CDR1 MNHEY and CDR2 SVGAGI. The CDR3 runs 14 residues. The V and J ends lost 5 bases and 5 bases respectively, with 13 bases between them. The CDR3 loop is CASSPGILNNEQFF. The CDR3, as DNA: TGTGCCAGCAGTCCCGGGATACTAAACAATGAGCAGTTCTTC.

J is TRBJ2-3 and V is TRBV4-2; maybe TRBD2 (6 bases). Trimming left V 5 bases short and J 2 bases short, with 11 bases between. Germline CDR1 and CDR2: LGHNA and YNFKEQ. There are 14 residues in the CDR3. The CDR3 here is CASSSGLYTDTQYF. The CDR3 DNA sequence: TGTGCCAGCAGCTCGGGACTTTACACAGATACGCAGTATTTT.

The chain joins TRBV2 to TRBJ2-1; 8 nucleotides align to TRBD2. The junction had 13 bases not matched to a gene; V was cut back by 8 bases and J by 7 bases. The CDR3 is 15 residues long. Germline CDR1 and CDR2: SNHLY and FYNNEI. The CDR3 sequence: CASSSGLPGGNEQFF. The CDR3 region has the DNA TGTGCCAGCTCTAGCGGGCTCCCGGGGGGAAATGAGCAGTTCTTC.

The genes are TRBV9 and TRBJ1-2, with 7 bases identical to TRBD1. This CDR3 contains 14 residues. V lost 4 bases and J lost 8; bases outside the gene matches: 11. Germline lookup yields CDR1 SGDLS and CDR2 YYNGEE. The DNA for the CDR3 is TGTGCCAGCAGCAGCGACAGGGTGATTAGGGGCTACACCTTC. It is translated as CASSSDRVIRGYTF.

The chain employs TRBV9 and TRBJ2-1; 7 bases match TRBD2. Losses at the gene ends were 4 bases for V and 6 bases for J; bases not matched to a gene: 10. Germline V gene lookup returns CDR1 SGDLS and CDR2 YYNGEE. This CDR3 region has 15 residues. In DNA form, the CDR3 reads TGTGCCAGCAGCCCGAGGAGCGGGGCTTCCAATGAGCAGTTCTTC. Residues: CASSPRSGASNEQFF. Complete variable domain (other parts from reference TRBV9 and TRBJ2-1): DSGVTQTPKHLITATGQRVTLRCSPRSGDLSVYWYQQSLDQGLQFLIQYYNGEERAKGNILERFSAQQFPDLHSELNLSSLELGDSALYFCASSPRSGASNEQFFGPGTRLTVL.

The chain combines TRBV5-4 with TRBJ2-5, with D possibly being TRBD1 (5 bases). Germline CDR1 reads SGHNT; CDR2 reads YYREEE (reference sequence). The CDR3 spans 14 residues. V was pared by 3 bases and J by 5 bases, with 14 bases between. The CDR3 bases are TGTGCCAGCAGCTCCACCAGGGTTTCGGAGACCCAGTACTTC. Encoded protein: CASSSTRVSETQYF.

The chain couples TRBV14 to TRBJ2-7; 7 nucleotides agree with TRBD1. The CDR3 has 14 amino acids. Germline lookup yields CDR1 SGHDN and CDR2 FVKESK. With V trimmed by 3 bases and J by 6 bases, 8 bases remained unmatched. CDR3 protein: CASSQAATGTEQYF. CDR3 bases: TGTGCCAGCAGCCAGGCCGCGACAGGGACCGAGCAGTACTTC.

CDR3 loop: CASSEAPPNLGADTQYF. As DNA, the CDR3 is TGTGCCAGCAGTGAAGCGCCACCCAACCTAGGGGCAGATACGCAGTATTTT. The chain recombines TRBV6-1 with TRBJ2-3, with a tentative D call TRBD1 (5 bases). This CDR3 region has 17 residues. Trimming cost V 0 bases and J 4 bases, with 17 bases left between them. Germline values: CDR1 MNHNS, CDR2 SASEGT.

CDR3 bases: TGTGCCAGCAGCTTCCGTGGGGGGGCCTATGGCTACACCTTC. This gives the protein CASSFRGGAYGYTF. The rearrangement links TRBV7-2 to TRBJ1-2, with D perhaps TRBD1 (6 bases). Trimming shortened V by 3 bases and J by 4 bases, and 12 bases separated the two germline ends. CDR1 and CDR2 (germline): SGHTA, FQGNSA. The CDR3 runs to 14 residues.

CDR3 coding DNA: TGCGCCAGCAGCTTAGGGCTAGCGGGCAGCACAGATACGCAGTATTTT. This encodes CASSLGLAGSTDTQYF. This sequence joins TRBV5-1 and TRBJ2-3, with 8 bases fitting TRBD2. Trimming removed 2 bases from V and 0 bases from J; junction bases left unmatched: 5. Germline V gene lookup returns CDR1 SGHRS and CDR2 YFSETQ. The CDR3 is 16 residues long.

The chain's CDR3 is CASSLDGTSYTQYF. Here the CDR3 DNA reads TGTGCCAGCAGCTTAGACGGGACATCCTATACGCAGTATTTT. The rearrangement links TRBV7-2 to TRBJ2-3; tentatively, D is TRBD1 (6 bases). V lost 1 base and J 7 bases, leaving 12 bases between the germline ends. The CDR3 length is 14 residues. Germline CDR1 reads SGHTA; CDR2 reads FQGNSA.

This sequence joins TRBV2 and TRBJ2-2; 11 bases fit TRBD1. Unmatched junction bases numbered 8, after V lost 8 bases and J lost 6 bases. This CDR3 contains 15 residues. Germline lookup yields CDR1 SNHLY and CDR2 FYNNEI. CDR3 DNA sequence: TGTGCCAGCGAGGGACAGGGGGGGTTGTCCGGGGAGCTGTTTTTT. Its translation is CASEGQGGLSGELFF.

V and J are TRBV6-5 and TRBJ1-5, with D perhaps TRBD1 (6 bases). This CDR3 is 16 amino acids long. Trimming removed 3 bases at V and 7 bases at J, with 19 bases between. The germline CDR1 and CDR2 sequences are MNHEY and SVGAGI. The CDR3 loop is CASSYRRGVEWQPQHF. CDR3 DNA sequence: TGTGCCAGCAGTTATCGCAGGGGAGTGGAGTGGCAGCCCCAGCATTTT.

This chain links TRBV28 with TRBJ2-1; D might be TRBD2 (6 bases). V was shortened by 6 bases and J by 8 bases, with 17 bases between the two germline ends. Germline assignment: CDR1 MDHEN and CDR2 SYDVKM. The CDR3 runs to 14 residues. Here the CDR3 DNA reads TGTGCCAGCAGCCTTAGCGGCCTACGGTATGAGCAGTTCTTC. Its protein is CASSLSGLRYEQFF.

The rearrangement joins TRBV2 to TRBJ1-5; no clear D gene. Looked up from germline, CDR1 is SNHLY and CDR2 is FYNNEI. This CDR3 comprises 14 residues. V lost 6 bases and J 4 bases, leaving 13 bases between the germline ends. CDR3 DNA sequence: TGTGCCAGCAGCCCCGACACCCCTAATCAGCCCCAGCATTTT. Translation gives CASSPDTPNQPQHF. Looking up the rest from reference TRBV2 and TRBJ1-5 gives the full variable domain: EPEVTQTPSHQVTQMGQEVILRCVPISNHLYFYWYRQILGQKVEFLVSFYNNEISEKSEIFDDQFSVERPDGSNFTLKIRSTKLEDSAMYFCASSPDTPNQPQHFGDGTRLSIL.